This T cell receptor (beta chain) originates from a study of T-cell reconstitution after alpha-beta-depleted transplantation in children. Overall study results and limits: Newly generated T cells supplied most T-cell counts and diversity one year post-transplant. It was reported that alpha-beta T cells came from several hundred expanded graft clones (about two months after transplant). Surviving recipient T cells and thymic progenitors underlay high day-60 TCRbeta diversity in some patients.

Library preparation (for TCRbeta) was performed with unique molecular identifiers. One entry per CDR3 protein, called by TCRdb with MiXCR from the PCR reads. The sample gives some 310,000 distinct CDR3 sequences, around 25% of which show up once; 11% is in the top ten. About this clonotype itself: Antigen: not known.

In germline, CDR1 is MNHEY, CDR2 SVGAGI. The germline V and J ends were trimmed by 3 bases and 4 bases, with 12 bases remaining between them. The length of the CDR3 is 14 residues. V and J are TRBV6-5 and TRBJ1-1; D not certain. The starting material was PBMCs, mostly from graft donor cells, obtained 180 days after TCRalphabeta/CD19-depleted stem cell transplant. The source of this sequence is a male patient younger than 18 who had a stem cell transplant for acute lymphoblastic leukemia, so the T cells may come from the graft donor. In nucleotides, the CDR3 is TGTGCCAGCAGTTATTCTCACCCGGGCACTGAAGCTTTCTTT. It translates to CASSYSHPGTEAFF.